This is a list of T cell receptor beta chains from one sample in a study of blood T cell repertoires in COVID-19. Here immunoSEQ multiplex PCR was the method, and the copy in TCRdb shows in-frame clones only, minus some. The table has some 160,000 clones, about 82% seen once. The sample was peripheral blood. The source of these receptors is a man between 65 and 85 years old with active or convalescent COVID-19. The CDR3 runs from the conserved cysteine through the conserved F or W. The D gene is left open where the match is weak. The listing skips clone size in some rows; elsewhere it reads once, few, many or a size class.

clone_size	v_call	d_call	j_call	cdr3_aa	cdr3_nt
NA	TRBV9	NA	TRBJ1-4	CASSVEGDLTATNEKLFF	TGTGCCAGCAGCGTAGAAGGGGATCTCACTGCAACTAATGAAAAACTGTTTTTT
NA	TRBV19	NA	TRBJ2-5	CASSYQRGETQYF	TGTGCCAGTAGTTATCAGAGAGGGGAGACCCAGTACTTC
NA	TRBV5-4	TRBD1	TRBJ2-6	CAITPTGGKAGANVLTF	TGTGCCATCACGCCGACAGGGGGAAAGGCTGGGGCCAACGTCCTGACTTTC
NA	TRBV6-2/TRBV6-3	TRBD2	TRBJ2-3	CASSGSRTSGGIGTQYF	TGTGCCAGCAGCGGGTCCAGGACTAGCGGGGGTATAGGTACGCAGTATTTT
NA	TRBV5-1	NA	TRBJ2-1	CASSLGQSYNEQFF	TGCGCCAGCAGCTTGGGGCAGTCGTACAATGAGCAGTTCTTC
few	TRBV4-1	TRBD1	TRBJ1-1	CASSQGDRENTEAFF	TGCGCCAGCAGCCAAGGGGACAGGGAAAACACTGAAGCTTTCTTT
NA	TRBV6-5	NA	TRBJ2-1	CASKNPGTVEQFF	TGTGCCAGCAAAAACCCCGGGACTGTTGAGCAGTTCTTC
NA	TRBV30	NA	TRBJ1-3	CAWSVLDSGNTIYF	TGTGCCTGGAGCGTACTTGACTCTGGAAACACCATATATTTT
NA	TRBV18	NA	TRBJ1-5	CASSPGPQEPQHF	TGTGCCAGCTCACCGGGTCCCCAGGAGCCCCAGCATTTT
NA	TRBV2	NA	TRBJ2-4	CASSGGSEGIQYF	TGTGCCAGCAGTGGGGGTTCGGAGGGCATTCAGTACTTC
NA	TRBV5-1	NA	TRBJ1-1	CASSLDPGGDTEAFF	TGCGCCAGCAGCTTGGATCCTGGGGGGGACACTGAAGCTTTCTTT
few	TRBV11-3	TRBD1	TRBJ2-1	CASSWGEGAGREQFF	TGTGCCAGCAGTTGGGGTGAGGGGGCAGGGCGTGAGCAGTTCTTC
NA	TRBV30	TRBD2	TRBJ2-7	CAWSPPGGVVDEQYF	TGTGCCTGGAGCCCCCCGGGGGGGGTAGTGGACGAGCAGTACTTC
NA	TRBV5-1	NA	TRBJ2-1	CASSEDFTVPQFF	TGCGCCAGCAGCGAGGACTTTACGGTCCCTCAGTTCTTC
NA	TRBV6-6	TRBD1	TRBJ1-2	CASSPTGGGYGYTF	TGTGCCAGCAGTCCAACAGGGGGCGGCTATGGCTACACCTTC
once	TRBV19	TRBD1	TRBJ1-6	CASRSQGASYNSPLHF	TGTGCCAGTAGGTCACAGGGGGCCTCCTATAATTCACCCCTCCACTTT
NA	TRBV28	TRBD2	TRBJ2-7	CASSRSAGWAYEQYF	TGTGCCAGCAGTCGATCAGCGGGATGGGCCTACGAGCAGTACTTC
NA	TRBV6-5	TRBD1	TRBJ1-4	CASKDRATNEKLFF	TGTGCCAGCAAGGACAGGGCAACTAATGAAAAACTGTTTTTT
NA	TRBV7-6	NA	TRBJ1-3	CASSQTVPGSGNTIYF	TGTGCCAGCAGCCAGACAGTCCCTGGCTCTGGAAACACCATATATTTT
NA	TRBV5-1	TRBD1	TRBJ2-3	CASSRQGATSTDTQYF	TGCGCCAGCAGCCGCCAGGGGGCTACTAGCACAGATACGCAGTATTTT
NA	TRBV14	NA	TRBJ2-5	CASSKQLQETQYF	TGTGCCAGCAGCAAACAGCTCCAAGAGACCCAGTACTTC
NA	TRBV6-5	TRBD1	TRBJ1-6	CASSSGQGYSPLHF	TGTGCCAGCAGTTCGGGACAGGGATACTCACCCCTCCACTTT
NA	TRBV5-1	TRBD2	TRBJ2-5	CASSLGGRASGETQYF	TGCGCCAGCAGCTTGGGCGGGAGGGCCTCTGGAGAGACCCAGTACTTC
NA	TRBV2	NA	TRBJ2-5	CASKAGLPEETQYF	TGTGCCAGCAAAGCCGGGTTACCCGAAGAGACCCAGTACTTC
NA	TRBV7-9	NA	TRBJ1-1	CASNPGGRTEAFF	TGTGCCAGCAATCCCGGTGGGAGAACTGAAGCTTTCTTT
NA	TRBV5-4	NA	TRBJ2-7	CASSSEGGPDYEQYF	TGTGCCAGCAGCTCTGAGGGAGGACCGGACTACGAGCAGTACTTC
NA	TRBV30	TRBD1	TRBJ1-4	CAWSVSPDRGTDEKLFF	TGTGCCTGGAGTGTATCCCCTGACAGGGGAACGGATGAAAAACTGTTTTTT
NA	TRBV5-1	TRBD1	TRBJ1-1	CASSSLQGASNTEAFF	TGCGCCAGCAGCTCATTACAGGGGGCCTCGAACACTGAAGCTTTCTTT
few	TRBV5-1	NA	TRBJ2-3	CASSLDPGFTDTQYF	TGCGCCAGCAGCTTGGATCCGGGATTCACAGATACGCAGTATTTT
once	TRBV7-9	NA	TRBJ1-1	CASSLSGANTEAFF	TGTGCCAGCAGCTTATCAGGGGCCAACACTGAAGCTTTCTTT
NA	TRBV21-1	NA	TRBJ1-2	CASSNEHLVTAFEGYTF	TGTGCCAGCAGCAATGAGCATCTGGTAACAGCCTTCGAAGGTTACACCTTC
NA	TRBV6-5	NA	TRBJ1-1	CASSGNGGTEAFF	TGTGCCAGCAGCGGGAATGGAGGGACTGAAGCTTTCTTT
NA	TRBV14	TRBD2	TRBJ2-3	CASSTSSGPRADTQYF	TGTGCCAGCAGCACCTCTAGCGGACCTCGCGCAGATACGCAGTATTTT
NA	TRBV5-4	NA	TRBJ2-3	CASSGADYTQYF	TGTGCCAGCAGCGGGGCCGACTATACGCAGTATTTT
NA	TRBV24-1	NA	TRBJ1-5	CATSGASGQGSNQPQHF	TGTGCCACCAGTGGGGCCTCGGGACAAGGGAGCAATCAGCCCCAGCATTTT
once	TRBV5-8	NA	TRBJ1-5	CASSLRGDQPQHF	TGTGCCAGCAGCTTGCGGGGGGATCAGCCCCAGCATTTT
NA	TRBV4-1	TRBD1	TRBJ1-1	CASSQASGQGASLFTEAFF	TGCGCCAGCAGCCAAGCCTCCGGACAGGGGGCTTCCCTTTTCACTGAAGCTTTCTTT
few	TRBV27	TRBD1	TRBJ2-6	CASSRRGQGGSGANVLTF	TGTGCCAGCAGCCGAAGGGGACAGGGGGGATCTGGGGCCAACGTCCTGACTTTC
once	TRBV5-5	NA	TRBJ2-1	CASSLGARSSPNEQFF	TGTGCCAGCAGCTTGGGAGCGAGGTCTAGCCCTAATGAGCAGTTCTTC
NA	TRBV4-1	TRBD1	TRBJ1-3	CASSQGGTGKAGNTIYF	TGCGCCAGCAGCCAAGGTGGGACAGGGAAGGCTGGAAACACCATATATTTT
few	TRBV27	NA	TRBJ2-1	CASNPRGGPGDPYNEQFF	TGTGCCAGCAACCCCAGAGGAGGCCCGGGGGACCCCTACAATGAGCAGTTCTTC
NA	TRBV5-6	TRBD1	TRBJ1-2	CASRKGANGYTF	TGTGCCAGCAGGAAGGGGGCGAATGGCTACACCTTC
NA	TRBV18	TRBD1	TRBJ1-2	CASGGQGEGYTF	TGTGCCAGCGGGGGACAGGGCGAAGGCTACACCTTC
NA	TRBV24-1	NA	TRBJ1-4	CATEELLFF	TGTGCCACGGAGGAGCTACTGTTTTTT
NA	TRBV18	NA	TRBJ2-7	CASPTGVQYF	TGTGCCAGCCCGACGGGGGTGCAGTACTTC
many	TRBV2	NA	TRBJ1-6	CASTSVNSPLHF	TGTGCCAGCACCTCGGTGAATTCACCCCTCCACTTT
few	TRBV25-1	NA	TRBJ2-5	CASSESGTQYF	TGTGCCAGCAGTGAATCGGGGACCCAGTACTTC
NA	TRBV29-1	NA	TRBJ2-1	CSVPSGAYNEQFF	TGCAGCGTCCCGTCGGGAGCTTACAATGAGCAGTTCTTC
many	TRBV2	TRBD2	TRBJ2-2	CASAGREEVNTGELFF	TGTGCCAGCGCAGGTCGGGAGGAGGTGAACACCGGGGAGCTGTTTTTT
NA	TRBV30	NA	TRBJ1-1	CAWNKGGGTTNTEAFF	TGTGCCTGGAATAAAGGGGGGGGGACCACGAACACTGAAGCTTTCTTT
NA	TRBV5-1	NA	TRBJ2-5	CASSSRQEGETQYF	TGCGCCAGCAGCTCGAGACAGGAAGGAGAGACCCAGTACTTC
NA	TRBV12-5	NA	TRBJ1-2	CASGLPPYHYGYTF	TGTGCTAGTGGTTTGCCTCCGTATCACTATGGCTACACCTTC
few	TRBV7-2	NA	TRBJ1-2	CASSLGGGGFDYGYTF	TGTGCCAGCAGCTTAGGGGGCGGGGGCTTCGACTATGGCTACACCTTC
NA	TRBV2	NA	TRBJ2-5	CASSKSGEETQYF	TGTGCCAGCAGTAAGTCCGGGGAGGAGACCCAGTACTTC
NA	TRBV5-4	NA	TRBJ1-2	CASSLVSDSEAGGYTF	TGTGCCAGCAGCTTGGTGTCAGACAGCGAGGCGGGGGGCTACACCTTC
NA	TRBV15	TRBD2	TRBJ2-2	CATSRPGTSGNTGELFF	TGTGCCACCAGCAGACCAGGGACTAGCGGTAACACCGGGGAGCTGTTTTTT
NA	TRBV27	NA	TRBJ1-1	CASQTATRGEAFF	TGTGCCAGTCAGACCGCCACCCGGGGGGAAGCTTTCTTT
NA	TRBV5-4	TRBD1	TRBJ2-5	CASSHLSPGGETQYF	TGTGCCAGCAGCCACTTGAGCCCAGGGGGCGAGACCCAGTACTTC
few	TRBV7-8	TRBD1	TRBJ2-7	CASSGGMGQGRYEQYF	TGTGCCAGCAGCGGTGGGATGGGACAGGGTCGCTACGAGCAGTACTTC